Sequencing of this T cell receptor beta chain was carried out in a study of shared T cell receptors in the human thymus. Generated by immunoSEQ multiplex PCR, the TCRdb table keeps only in-frame clones and is missing some. The sample lists some 660,000 clones, about 90% occurring once. This CDR3 has 19 residues. V shed 3 bases and J 4 bases; nucleotides not matched to a gene: 20. Per germline, CDR1 MNHNS and CDR2 SASEGT. These data were also reused for a study on human thymus T cells. From that second work: Thymus tissue for the work was resected from patients undergoing corrective heart surgery.

The source of this sequence is a boy under three years old with a congenital heart defect. The chain recombines TRBV6-1 with TRBJ1-1; 7 bases align to TRBD1. Material for sequencing was thymocytes. Written as DNA, the CDR3 is TGTGCCAGCAGTGATCCCTCGAATTGGACAGGTCCAAACTCCACTGAAGCTTTCTTT. This codes for CASSDPSNWTGPNSTEAFF.